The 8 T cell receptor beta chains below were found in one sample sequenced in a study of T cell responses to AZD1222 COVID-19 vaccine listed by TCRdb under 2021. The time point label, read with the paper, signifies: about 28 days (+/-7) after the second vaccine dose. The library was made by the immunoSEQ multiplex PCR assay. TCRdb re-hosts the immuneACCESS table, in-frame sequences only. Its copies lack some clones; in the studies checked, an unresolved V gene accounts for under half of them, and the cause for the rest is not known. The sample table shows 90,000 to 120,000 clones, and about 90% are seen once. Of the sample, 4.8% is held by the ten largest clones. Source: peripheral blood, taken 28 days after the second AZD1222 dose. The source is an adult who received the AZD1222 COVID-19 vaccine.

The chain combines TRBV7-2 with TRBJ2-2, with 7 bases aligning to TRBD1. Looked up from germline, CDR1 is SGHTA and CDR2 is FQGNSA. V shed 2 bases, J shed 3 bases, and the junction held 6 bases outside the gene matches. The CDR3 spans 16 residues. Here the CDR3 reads CASSLWGQGDTGELFF. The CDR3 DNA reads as TGTGCCAGCAGCTTATGGGGCCAGGGGGACACCGGGGAGCTGTTTTTT.

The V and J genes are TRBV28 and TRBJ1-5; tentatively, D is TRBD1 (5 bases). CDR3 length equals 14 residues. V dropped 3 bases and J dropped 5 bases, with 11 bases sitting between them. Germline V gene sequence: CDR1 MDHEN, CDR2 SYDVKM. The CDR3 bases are TGTGCCAGCAGTTTGGCCAGGGAGTATCAGCCCCAGCATTTT. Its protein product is CASSLAREYQPQHF. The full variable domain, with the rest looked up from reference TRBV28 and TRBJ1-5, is DVKVTQSSRYLVKRTGEKVFLECVQDMDHENMFWYRQDPGLGLRLIYFSYDVKMKEKGDIPEGYSVSREKKERFSLILESASTNQTSMYLCASSLAREYQPQHFGDGTRLSIL.

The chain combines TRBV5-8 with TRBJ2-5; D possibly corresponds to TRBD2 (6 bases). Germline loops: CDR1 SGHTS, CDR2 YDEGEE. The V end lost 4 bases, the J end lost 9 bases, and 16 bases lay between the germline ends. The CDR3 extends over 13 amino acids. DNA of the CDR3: TGTGCCAGCAGCGTCGGGGACTCCTTTTCCCAGTACTTC. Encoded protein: CASSVGDSFSQYF.

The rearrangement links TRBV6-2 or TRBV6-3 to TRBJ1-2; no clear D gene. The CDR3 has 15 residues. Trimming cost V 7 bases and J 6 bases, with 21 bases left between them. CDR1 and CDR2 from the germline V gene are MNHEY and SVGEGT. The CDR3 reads CASIPGGGGLNGYTF. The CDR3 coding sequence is TGTGCCAGCATCCCGGGTGGAGGAGGCCTGAATGGCTACACCTTC.

The CDR3 region is CASSLNGLDSGNTIYF. In nucleotides, the CDR3 is TGCGCCAGCAGCTTGAACGGGTTAGACTCTGGAAACACCATATATTTT. The genes are TRBV5-1 and TRBJ1-3; D is ambiguous. Per the germline V gene, CDR1 is SGHRS and CDR2 is YFSETQ. Deletions cut 1 base from V and 0 bases from J, with 11 bases between. CDR3 length equals 16 residues. The variable domain in full, completed from reference TRBV5-1 and TRBJ1-3, reads KAGVTQTPRYLIKTRGQQVTLSCSPISGHRSVSWYQQTPGQGLQFLFEYFSETQRNKGNFPGRFSGRQFSNSRSEMNVSTLELGDSALYLCASSLNGLDSGNTIYFGEGSWLTVV.

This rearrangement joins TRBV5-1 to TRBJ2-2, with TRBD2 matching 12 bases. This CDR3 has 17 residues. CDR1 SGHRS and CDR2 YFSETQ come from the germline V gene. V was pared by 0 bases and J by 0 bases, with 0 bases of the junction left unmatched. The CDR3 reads CASSLGTSGANTGELFF. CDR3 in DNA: TGCGCCAGCAGCTTGGGGACTAGCGGGGCGAACACCGGGGAGCTGTTTTTT. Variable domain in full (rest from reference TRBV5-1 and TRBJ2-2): KAGVTQTPRYLIKTRGQQVTLSCSPISGHRSVSWYQQTPGQGLQFLFEYFSETQRNKGNFPGRFSGRQFSNSRSEMNVSTLELGDSALYLCASSLGTSGANTGELFFGEGSRLTVL.

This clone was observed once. This CDR3 reads CASSREGGSEQYF. The DNA of the CDR3 is TGTGCCAGCAGCCGCGAAGGGGGCTCCGAGCAGTACTTC. The chain is built from TRBV3-1 (or the pseudogene TRBV3-2) and TRBJ2-7; 7 nucleotides line up with TRBD1. With 4 bases clipped from V and 6 bases from J, the junction kept 6 bases outside the gene matches. CDR3 length: 13 amino acids. Germline CDR1 is LGHDT and CDR2 is YNNKEL (reference sequence).

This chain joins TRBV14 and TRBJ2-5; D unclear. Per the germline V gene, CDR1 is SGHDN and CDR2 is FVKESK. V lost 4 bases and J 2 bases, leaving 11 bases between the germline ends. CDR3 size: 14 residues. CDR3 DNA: TGTGCCAGCAGCCGCTCGAGCCGACAAGAGACCCAGTACTTC. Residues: CASSRSSRQETQYF. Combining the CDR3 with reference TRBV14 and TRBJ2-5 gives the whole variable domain EAGVTQFPSHSVIEKGQTVTLRCDPISGHDNLYWYRRVMGKEIKFLLHFVKESKQDESGMPNNRFLAERTGGTYSTLKVQPAELEDSGVYFCASSRSSRQETQYFGPGTRLLVL.